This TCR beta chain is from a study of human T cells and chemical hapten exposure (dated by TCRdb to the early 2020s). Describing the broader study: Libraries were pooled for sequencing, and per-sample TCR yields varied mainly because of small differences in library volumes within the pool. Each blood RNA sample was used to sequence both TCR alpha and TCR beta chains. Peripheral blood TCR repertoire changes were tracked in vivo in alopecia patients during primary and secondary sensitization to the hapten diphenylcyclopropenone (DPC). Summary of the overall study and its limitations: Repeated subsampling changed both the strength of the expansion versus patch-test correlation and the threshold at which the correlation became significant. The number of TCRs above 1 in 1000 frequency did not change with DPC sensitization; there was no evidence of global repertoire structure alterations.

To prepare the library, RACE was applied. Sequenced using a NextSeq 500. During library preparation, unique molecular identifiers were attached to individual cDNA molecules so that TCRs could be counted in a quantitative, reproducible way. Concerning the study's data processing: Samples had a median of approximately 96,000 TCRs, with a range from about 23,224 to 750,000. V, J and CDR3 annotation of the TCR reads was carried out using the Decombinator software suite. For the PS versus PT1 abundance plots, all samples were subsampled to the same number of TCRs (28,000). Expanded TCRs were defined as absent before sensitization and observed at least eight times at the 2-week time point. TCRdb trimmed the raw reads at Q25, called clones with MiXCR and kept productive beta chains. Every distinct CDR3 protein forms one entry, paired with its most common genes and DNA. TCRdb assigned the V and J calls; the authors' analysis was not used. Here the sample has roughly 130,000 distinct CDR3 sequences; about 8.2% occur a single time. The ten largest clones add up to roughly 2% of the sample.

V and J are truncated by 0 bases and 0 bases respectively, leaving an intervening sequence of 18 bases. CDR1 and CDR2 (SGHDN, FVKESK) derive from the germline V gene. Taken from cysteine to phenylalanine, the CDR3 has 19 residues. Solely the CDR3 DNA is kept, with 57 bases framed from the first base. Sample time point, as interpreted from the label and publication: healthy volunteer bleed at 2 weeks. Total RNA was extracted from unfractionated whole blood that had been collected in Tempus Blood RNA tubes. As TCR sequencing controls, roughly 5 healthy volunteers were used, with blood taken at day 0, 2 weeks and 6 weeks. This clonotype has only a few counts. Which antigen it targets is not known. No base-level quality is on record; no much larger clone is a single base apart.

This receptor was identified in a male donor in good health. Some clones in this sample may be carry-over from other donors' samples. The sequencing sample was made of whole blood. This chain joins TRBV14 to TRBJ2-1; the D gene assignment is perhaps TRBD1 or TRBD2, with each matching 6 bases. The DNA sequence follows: TGTGCCAGCAGCCAAGATTGGGGGGCAGTTTCAAACTCCTACAATGAGCAGTTCTTC. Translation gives CASSQDWGAVSNSYNEQFF.